Presented here are 18 T cell receptor beta chains from one specimen sequenced in a study of identical twins. TCRdb independently ran MiXCR on the 5' RACE reads; one entry per CDR3 protein. The sample contains fewer than 900,000 distinct CDR3 sequences, about 20% of which appear only once. The sample was also reused in another study, on T cells expressing NK-cell markers.

The sample was PBMCs. The origin of the receptors is a woman under 30 in good health.

This clonotype was observed many times. The chain joins TRBV4-3 to TRBJ2-7; unclear D gene. Germline V gives CDR1 LGHNA, CDR2 YSLEER. Trimming took 4 bases from V and 2 from J, leaving 12 bases between them. CDR3 length: 14 residues. The CDR3 reads CASSRETGTYEQYF. CDR3 nucleotides: TGCGCCAGCAGCCGAGAGACTGGGACCTACGAGCAGTACTTC.

CDR3 sequence (DNA): TGTGCCAGCAGCCCGGGACTGTCCATAGCCAAAAACATTCAGTACTTC. It translates to CASSPGLSIAKNIQYF. The genes are TRBV7-2 and TRBJ2-4, with D maybe TRBD2 (6 bases). This CDR3 has 16 residues. V gave up 5 bases and J gave up 0 bases, with 14 bases separating them. Germline loops: CDR1 SGHTA, CDR2 FQGNSA.

At least ten counts were recorded for this clonotype. CDR3 sequence reads: CASSLSGIFYEQYF. The CDR3, as DNA: TGTGCCAGCAGTTTAAGCGGAATCTTCTACGAGCAGTACTTC. V and J are TRBV12-3 or TRBV12-4 and TRBJ2-7; tentatively, D is TRBD2 (5 bases). The V gene lost 2 bases and the J gene lost 3 bases, with 11 bases spanning the gap. This CDR3 is 14 amino acids long.

The chain has TRBV12-3 or TRBV12-4 and TRBJ2-1; the D is unclear. This CDR3 comprises 13 residues. V shed 3 bases and J shed 9 bases, with 12 bases lying between them. Written as DNA, the CDR3 is TGTGCCAGCAGTTTCGAAAGCGAGTTTGAGCAGTTCTTC. Amino acids: CASSFESEFEQFF.

This clonotype was detected only a few times. The chain carries TRBV29-1 and TRBJ2-1; TRBD2 matches 7 bases. This CDR3 comprises 14 residues. Germline V gene data show CDR1 as SQVTM and CDR2 as ANQGSEA. V gave up 1 base and J gave up 8 bases; unmatched junction bases: 8. This CDR3 is CSVEAESRGDEQFF. In nucleotides, the CDR3 is TGCAGCGTTGAAGCGGAGTCTCGGGGGGATGAGCAGTTCTTC.

The chain carries TRBV20-1 and TRBJ2-1; D gene ambiguous. The CDR3 contains 13 residues. Trimming took off 3 bases at V and 10 bases at J, with 16 bases between the two ends. Germline loops: CDR1 DFQATT, CDR2 SNEGSKA (reference sequence). In nucleotides, the CDR3 is TGCAGTGCTAGGGTTGACTGGCCCCGCGAGCAGTTCTTC. Its translation: CSARVDWPREQFF.

This clonotype was seen more than once but under ten times. The chain carries TRBV20-1 and TRBJ2-1, with 9 bases identical to TRBD2. Germline assignment: CDR1 DFQATT and CDR2 SNEGSKA (reference sequence). V lost 7 bases to trimming and J lost 2 bases; unmatched junction nucleotides: 3. CDR3 length: 13 residues. This CDR3 is CSVLAGAYNEQFF. In nucleotides, the CDR3 is TGCAGTGTTTTAGCGGGGGCCTACAATGAGCAGTTCTTC.

In its sample, this clonotype was seen many times. The chain combines TRBV12-3 or TRBV12-4 with TRBJ2-7, with D perhaps being TRBD1 or TRBD2 (5 bases each). With 8 bases removed from V and 4 bases from J, the gap between germline ends came to 18 bases. The CDR3 contains 14 residues. The CDR3, as DNA: TGTGCCAGCCAACAACAGGTCTCGGGGTACGAGCAGTACTTC. This translates into CASQQQVSGYEQYF.

This clonotype was found a few times. This chain links TRBV5-1 with TRBJ2-1; TRBD2 aligns across 12 bases. Unmatched junction bases numbered 7, after V lost 5 bases and J lost 7 bases. Germline lookup yields CDR1 SGHRS and CDR2 YFSETQ. The CDR3 covers 15 residues. The CDR3 sequence: CASRALAGGLNEQFF. CDR3 DNA: TGCGCCAGCAGGGCTCTAGCGGGGGGGCTTAATGAGCAGTTCTTC.

This chain uses TRBV6-2 or TRBV6-3 with TRBJ2-7; no reliable D call. The germline V and J ends were trimmed by 3 bases and 3 bases, with 15 bases remaining between them. The CDR3 spans 15 residues. Per the germline V gene, CDR1 is MNHEY and CDR2 is SVGEGT. The CDR3 sequence is CASSYPRHGVYEQYF. The CDR3 region has the DNA TGTGCCAGCAGTTATCCCCGTCATGGGGTCTACGAGCAGTACTTC.

The chain carries TRBV6-2 or TRBV6-3 and TRBJ2-5; the D is unclear. The CDR3 sequence is 13 residues long. The V end was cut by 6 bases, the J end by 0 bases, with 8 bases between. Germline V lookup: CDR1 MNHEY, CDR2 SVGEGT. The CDR3 coding sequence is TGTGCCAGCAGATCCCCGTACCAAGAGACCCAGTACTTC. This translates into CASRSPYQETQYF.

This clonotype appeared once. A much larger clone differs by one base, so this may be a read error. The CDR3 end shows no conserved phenylalanine or tryptophan, and so a read error is likely. The genes are TRBV20-1 and TRBJ2-7; TRBD2 agrees at 8 bases. The CDR3 consists of 12 residues. CDR1 is DFQATT, CDR2 SNEGSKA, per germline (reference sequence). Trimming removed 8 bases from V and 3 bases from J; junction bases left unmatched: 6. CDR3 residues: CSPRREVYEQYL. CDR3 in DNA: TGCAGTCCAAGGCGGGAGGTCTACGAGCAGTACCTC.

The rearrangement uses TRBV24-1 and TRBJ2-7, with D possibly matching TRBD2 (6 bases). This CDR3 spans 14 amino acids. Germline values: CDR1 KGHDR, CDR2 SFDVKD. The V and J ends lost 6 bases and 6 bases respectively, with 17 bases between them. CDR3 in amino acids: CATSSSDSPGEQYF. CDR3 nucleotides: TGTGCCACCAGTTCTAGCGACAGCCCCGGCGAGCAGTACTTC.

In DNA form, the CDR3 reads TGTGCCAGCAGCCCACAGGGGGTACAATCCTACGAGCAGTACTTC. Its protein is CASSPQGVQSYEQYF. V and J are TRBV3-1 and TRBJ2-7; 8 nucleotides match TRBD1. There are 15 residues in the CDR3. The V segment lost 4 bases and the J segment 1 base; nucleotides outside the gene matches: 6. Germline V gives CDR1 LGHDT, CDR2 YNNKEL (reference sequence).

The chain couples TRBV20-1 to TRBJ2-5, with D possibly matching TRBD1 (6 bases). V was cut by 0 bases and J by 8 bases, with 22 bases left in between. Germline CDR1 is DFQATT and CDR2 is SNEGSKA (reference sequence). The CDR3 covers 16 residues. Here the CDR3 reads CSARDPLRQAADTQYF. The CDR3 nucleotides are TGCAGTGCTAGAGATCCTCTAAGACAGGCCGCGGACACCCAGTACTTC.

The table lists this clonotype with a few counts. The rearrangement links TRBV12-3 or TRBV12-4 to TRBJ2-1; 7 positions agree with TRBD2. V was clipped by 3 bases and J by 4 bases; unmatched bases: 3. This CDR3 is built from 14 residues. The CDR3 sequence: CASSFAGVYNEQFF. CDR3 nucleotide sequence: TGTGCCAGCAGTTTCGCGGGAGTTTACAATGAGCAGTTCTTC.

This clonotype was detected only a few times. The chain employs TRBV18 and TRBJ2-7; TRBD2 might be the D (6 bases). Per germline, CDR1 KGHSH and CDR2 LQKENI. The CDR3 consists of 14 residues. Trimming stripped 2 bases from V and 2 bases from J, with 10 bases between. The CDR3: CASSPSRETYEQYF. The CDR3 region has the DNA TGTGCCAGCTCACCAAGTCGGGAGACCTACGAGCAGTACTTC.

This clonotype has more than one count but fewer than ten. The chain couples TRBV6-5 to TRBJ2-4; 7 positions match TRBD2. From germline, CDR1 is MNHEY and CDR2 SVGAGI. V lost 4 bases and J lost 7; bases outside the gene matches: 4. This CDR3 is 13 amino acids long. The CDR3 loop is CASSSLTSNIQYF. DNA of the CDR3: TGTGCCAGCAGTTCTTTGACTAGCAACATTCAGTACTTC.